A single sample gave rise to the 19 T cell receptor beta chains below, sequenced in a study of neoadjuvant anti-PD-1 for oral cavity cancer. Sequenced by immunoSEQ multiplex PCR; TCRdb stores in-frame clones only, minus some. The table has just over 65,000 clones, roughly 81% seen once. Time point reported: after neoadjuvant nivolumab, at surgical resection. The sample consisted of PBMCs, taken after nivolumab (anti-PD-1) treatment. All receptors derive from a person between 40 and 79 years old with oral cavity squamous cell carcinoma.

The V call is TRBV28, the J call TRBJ1-5; D remains unclear. The V end lost 3 bases, the J end lost 4 bases, and 10 bases lay between the germline ends. The CDR3 is made up of 14 amino acids. The germline V gene encodes CDR1 MDHEN and CDR2 SYDVKM. CDR3 in amino acids: CASSFTPGNQPQHF. The DNA of the CDR3 is TGTGCCAGCAGTTTCACCCCCGGGAATCAGCCCCAGCATTTT.

The V call is TRBV27, the J call TRBJ2-1, with 7 bases that match TRBD2. The CDR3 extends over 16 amino acids. Trimming took 1 base from V and 2 from J; bases not matched to a gene: 5. Germline CDR1 reads MNHEY; CDR2 reads SMNVEV (reference sequence). The CDR3 sequence: CASSLLAGGAYNEQFF. The DNA of the CDR3 is TGTGCCAGCAGTTTATTAGCGGGTGGGGCCTACAATGAGCAGTTCTTC.

The rearrangement joins TRBV25-1 to TRBJ2-4; 7 nucleotides match TRBD1. The CDR3 contains 15 residues. CDR1 and CDR2 (germline): MGHDK, SYGVNS. The V and J ends lost 0 bases and 4 bases, in that order; junction bases with no gene match: 3. The DNA of the CDR3 is TGTGCCAGCAGTGAATACTCACAGGGGAAAAACATTCAGTACTTC. Translating it yields CASSEYSQGKNIQYF.

This chain uses TRBV19 with TRBJ1-5; 10 positions agree with TRBD1. The CDR3 spans 20 residues. V dropped 7 bases and J dropped 9; count of bases not matched to a gene: 27. Germline values: CDR1 LNHDA, CDR2 SQIVND (reference sequence). In DNA, the CDR3 is TGTGCCAGTAACTCTCTCCGGGACAGGGGAGGGTGGGGAAAGGATCTGCCCCAGCATTTT. This codes for CASNSLRDRGGWGKDLPQHF. The full variable domain, in which reference TRBV19 and TRBJ1-5 provide the parts outside the CDR3, is DGGITQSPKYLFRKEGQNVTLSCEQNLNHDAMYWYRQDPGQGLRLIYYSQIVNDFQKGDIAEGYSVSREKKESFPLTVTSAQKNPTAFYLCASNSLRDRGGWGKDLPQHFGDGTRLSIL.

This chain connects TRBV29-1 to TRBJ1-2, with unresolved D. CDR1 SQVTM and CDR2 ANQGSEA come from the germline V gene. V was trimmed by 7 bases and J by 5 bases, leaving 11 bases between them. The CDR3 contains 11 residues. The DNA of the CDR3 is TGCAGCGACCGGTCGGATTATGGCTACACCTTC. This codes for CSDRSDYGYTF.

The table lists this clone with a few counts. V usage is TRBV5-1 and J usage is TRBJ2-5, with TRBD2 identical over 10 bases. J was trimmed by 5 bases and V by 4 bases; bases with no gene match: 11. This CDR3 region has 16 residues. Germline values: CDR1 SGHRS, CDR2 YFSETQ. The CDR3: CASSQLTSGPKETQYF. CDR3 in DNA: TGCGCCAGCAGCCAATTGACTAGCGGGCCGAAGGAGACCCAGTACTTC.

DNA for the CDR3: TGTGCCAGCAGCGGAGACAGGGGGCGGAATGGCTACACCTTC. Translating gives CASSGDRGRNGYTF. This chain joins TRBV9 and TRBJ1-2; 10 nucleotides agree with TRBD1. The CDR3 contains 14 residues. Germline V gene data show CDR1 as SGDLS and CDR2 as YYNGEE. The V gene end was trimmed by 3 bases and the J gene end by 6 bases; junction bases not matched to a gene: 5.

This chain links TRBV5-8 with TRBJ2-5; 10 bases agree with TRBD1. V was clipped by 2 bases and J by 3 bases; unmatched bases: 4. The CDR3 is made up of 15 amino acids. CDR1 SGHTS and CDR2 YDEGEE come from the germline V gene. Here the CDR3 DNA reads TGTGCCAGCAGCTTCGGACAGGGGGGAGAAGAGACCCAGTACTTC. Translating gives CASSFGQGGEETQYF.

A remark on this clone: A read error may produce the germline difference seen at one junction end. The chain joins TRBV10-3 to TRBJ2-5, with TRBD1 matching 7 bases. The CDR3 length is 15 residues. CDR1 is ENHRY and CDR2 is SYGVKD in the germline V gene. As DNA, the CDR3 is TGTACCATCAGTGCCGACAGGGTTGTCCCAGAGACCCAGTACTTC. This sequence encodes CTISADRVVPETQYF.

The rearrangement joins TRBV11-2 to TRBJ2-5, with 10 bases identical to TRBD2. Looked up from germline, CDR1 is SGHAT and CDR2 is FQNNGV. This CDR3 contains 14 residues. V lost 5 bases to trimming and J lost 7 bases; unmatched junction nucleotides: 7. The CDR3, as DNA: TGTGCCAGCAGCACGACTAGCGGGCGGGGGACCCAGTACTTC. Protein product: CASSTTSGRGTQYF. Full variable domain (outside the CDR3, taken from reference TRBV11-2 and TRBJ2-5): EAGVAQSPRYKIIEKRQSVAFWCNPISGHATLYWYQQILGQGPKLLIQFQNNGVVDDSQLPKDRFSAERLKGVDSTLKIQPAKLEDSAVYLCASSTTSGRGTQYFGPGTRLLVL.

For the CDR3, the DNA is TGTGCCAGCAGTTCGCCGTTTAGCGGGGATTTAATGAGAGCGGGACTAGCACGGCAGTTCTTC. Translated, it gives CASSSPFSGDLMRAGLARQFF. The V and J genes are TRBV28 and TRBJ2-1, with TRBD2 matching 9 bases. CDR1 and CDR2 (germline): MDHEN, SYDVKM. CDR3 length: 21 residues. The V segment lost 4 bases and the J segment 12 bases; nucleotides outside the gene matches: 31.

The count of this clone is one. This chain joins TRBV28 and TRBJ1-1, with 7 bases that match TRBD1. V shed 2 bases and J 2 bases; nucleotides not matched to a gene: 5. Per germline, CDR1 MDHEN and CDR2 SYDVKM. The CDR3 sequence is 15 residues long. CDR3 DNA sequence: TGTGCCAGCAGTTTAGCAGGGGGAGCAAACACTGAAGCTTTCTTT. The encoded protein is CASSLAGGANTEAFF.

J is TRBJ1-5 and V is TRBV7-2, with TRBD1 matching 8 bases. CDR1 SGHTA and CDR2 FQGNSA come from the germline V gene. The CDR3 is made up of 15 amino acids. V lost 5 bases to trimming and J lost 6 bases; unmatched junction nucleotides: 9. The CDR3 DNA sequence: TGTGCCAGCAGCCGCGGCGGGACAGGAGCTCAGCCCCAGCATTTT. Amino acids: CASSRGGTGAQPQHF. Looking up the rest from reference TRBV7-2 and TRBJ1-5 gives the full variable domain: GAGVSQSPSNKVTEKGKDVELRCDPISGHTALYWYRQSLGQGLEFLIYFQGNSAPDKSGLPSDRFSAERTGGSVSTLTIQRTQQEDSAVYLCASSRGGTGAQPQHFGDGTRLSIL.

The chain links TRBV5-3 to TRBJ2-4; weak D call: TRBD1 (6 bases). TRBV5-3 is an open reading frame whose function is uncertain. Trimming took 2 bases from V and 0 from J, leaving 21 bases between them. The CDR3 is 19 residues long. The CDR3 DNA reads as TGTGCCAGAAGCTTTGAAGGGACACCCCGACCACTAGCCAAAAACATTCAGTACTTC. Protein sequence: CARSFEGTPRPLAKNIQYF.

This sequence joins TRBV5-1 and TRBJ1-2; D might be TRBD1 (5 bases). The CDR3 is 13 residues long. V was cut by 5 bases and J by 6 bases, with 14 bases left in between. From germline, CDR1 is SGHRS and CDR2 YFSETQ. CDR3 protein: CASSLGRPHGYTF. Here the CDR3 DNA reads TGCGCCAGCAGTCTGGGACGGCCGCATGGCTACACCTTC.

This CDR3 is CAVRGGAINGYTF. The CDR3, as DNA: TGTGCCGTGCGTGGGGGCGCGATTAATGGCTACACCTTC. The gene calls are TRBV6-5 and TRBJ1-2; possibly TRBD1 for D (6 bases). This CDR3 is built from 13 residues. Per the germline V gene, CDR1 is MNHEY and CDR2 is SVGAGI. Between the trimmed V and J ends, which lost 11 bases and 6 bases, there was a span of 19 bases.

This chain connects TRBV6-1 to TRBJ2-7, with D perhaps TRBD1 (6 bases). The CDR3 consists of 15 residues. Germline V lookup: CDR1 MNHNS, CDR2 SASEGT. V was trimmed by 6 bases and J by 0 bases, leaving 15 bases between them. The CDR3 DNA follows: TGTGCCAGCAGGACGGACAGCTCCAGCTCCTACGAGCAGTACTTC. Translating gives CASRTDSSSSYEQYF.

This clone is deemed medium-sized (0.01 to 0.1%). The chain joins TRBV30 to TRBJ1-1; 8 nucleotides align to TRBD1. The CDR3 is 15 amino acids. Germline V gene sequence: CDR1 GTSNPN, CDR2 SVGIG (reference sequence). V lost 5 bases and J lost 1; bases outside the gene matches: 9. The CDR3 DNA reads TGTGCCTGGGCACCCGGGACAGGATGGAACACTGAAGCTTTCTTT. Its protein is CAWAPGTGWNTEAFF.

This sequence joins TRBV5-1 and TRBJ2-5; D perhaps matches TRBD2 (6 bases). This CDR3 spans 14 amino acids. V dropped 3 bases and J dropped 4 bases, with 13 bases sitting between them. Germline-derived CDR1 and CDR2 are SGHRS and YFSETQ. The CDR3 region is CASSSGGIRETQYF. The CDR3, as DNA: TGCGCCAGCAGCTCTGGAGGGATAAGAGAGACCCAGTACTTC.